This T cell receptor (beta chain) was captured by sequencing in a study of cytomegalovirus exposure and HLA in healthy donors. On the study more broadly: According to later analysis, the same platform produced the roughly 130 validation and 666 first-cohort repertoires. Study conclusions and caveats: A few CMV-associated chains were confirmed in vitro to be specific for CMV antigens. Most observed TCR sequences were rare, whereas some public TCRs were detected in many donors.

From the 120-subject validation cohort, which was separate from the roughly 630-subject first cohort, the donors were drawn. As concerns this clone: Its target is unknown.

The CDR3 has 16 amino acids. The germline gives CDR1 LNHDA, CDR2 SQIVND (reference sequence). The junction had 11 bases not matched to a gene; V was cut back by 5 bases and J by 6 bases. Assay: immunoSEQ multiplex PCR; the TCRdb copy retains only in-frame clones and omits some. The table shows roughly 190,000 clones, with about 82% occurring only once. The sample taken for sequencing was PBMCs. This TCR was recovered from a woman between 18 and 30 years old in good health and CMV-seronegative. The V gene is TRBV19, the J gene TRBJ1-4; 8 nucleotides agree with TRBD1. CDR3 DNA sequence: TGTGCCAGTAGTCACGGAAGGACAGGGTTGTATGAAAAACTGTTTTTT. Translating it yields CASSHGRTGLYEKLFF.